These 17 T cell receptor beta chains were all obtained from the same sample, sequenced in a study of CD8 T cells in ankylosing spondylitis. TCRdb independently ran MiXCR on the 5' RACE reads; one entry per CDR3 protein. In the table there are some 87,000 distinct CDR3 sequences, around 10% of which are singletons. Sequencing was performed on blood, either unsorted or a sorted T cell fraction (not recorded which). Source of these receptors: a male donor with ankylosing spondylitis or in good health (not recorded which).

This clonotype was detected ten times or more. In nucleotides, the CDR3 is TGTGCCAGCAACTCCGGGGGGGGGCAAGGAGAAGCTTTCTTT. Translating it yields CASNSGGGQGEAFF. The J gene is TRBJ1-1, the V gene TRBV28; possible D gene TRBD1, 6 bases. Germline V gives CDR1 MDHEN, CDR2 SYDVKM. The V end lost 7 bases, the J end lost 8 bases, and 20 bases lay between the germline ends. The CDR3 consists of 14 residues.

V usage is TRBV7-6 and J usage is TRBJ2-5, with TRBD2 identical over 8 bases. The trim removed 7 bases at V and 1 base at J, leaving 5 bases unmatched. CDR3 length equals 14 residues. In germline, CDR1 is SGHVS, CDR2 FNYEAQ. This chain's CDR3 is CASKRGGLQETQYF. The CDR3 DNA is TGTGCCAGCAAACGGGGGGGGCTCCAAGAGACCCAGTACTTC.

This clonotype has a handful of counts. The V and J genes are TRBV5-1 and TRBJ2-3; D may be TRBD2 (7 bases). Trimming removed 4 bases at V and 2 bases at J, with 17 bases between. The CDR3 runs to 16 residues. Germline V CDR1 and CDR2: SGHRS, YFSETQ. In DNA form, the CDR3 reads TGCGCCAGCAGCCTGGTTGGGGGGGCCCTCACAGATACGCAGTATTTT. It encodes CASSLVGGALTDTQYF.

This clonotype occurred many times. The CDR3 DNA reads as TGTGCCAGCAGCCGACCAGGGGGGAATCAGCCCCAGCATTTT. Protein product: CASSRPGGNQPQHF. V usage is TRBV7-2 and J usage is TRBJ1-5, with 7 bases that match TRBD1. In germline, CDR1 is SGHTA, CDR2 FQGNSA. There are 14 residues in the CDR3. After removal of 5 bases from V and 4 bases from J, the junction contained 5 bases not matched to a gene.

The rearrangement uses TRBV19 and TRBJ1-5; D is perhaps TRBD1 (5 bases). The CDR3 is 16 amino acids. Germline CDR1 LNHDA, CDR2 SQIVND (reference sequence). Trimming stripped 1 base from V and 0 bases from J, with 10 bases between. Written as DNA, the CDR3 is TGTGCCAGTAGTATAGGGCCAGGGCGTAGCAATCAGCCCCAGCATTTT. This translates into CASSIGPGRSNQPQHF.

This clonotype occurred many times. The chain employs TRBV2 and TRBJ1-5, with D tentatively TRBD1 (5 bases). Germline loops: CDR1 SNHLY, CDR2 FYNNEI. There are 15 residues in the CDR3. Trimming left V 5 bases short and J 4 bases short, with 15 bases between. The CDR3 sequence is CASSYLKTENQPQHF. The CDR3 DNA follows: TGTGCCAGCAGTTACCTTAAGACAGAAAATCAGCCCCAGCATTTT.

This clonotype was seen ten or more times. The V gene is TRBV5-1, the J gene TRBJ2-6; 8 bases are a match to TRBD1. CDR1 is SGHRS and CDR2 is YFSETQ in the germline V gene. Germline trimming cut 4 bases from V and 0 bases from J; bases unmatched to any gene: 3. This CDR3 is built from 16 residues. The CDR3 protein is CASSGTGDSGANVLTF. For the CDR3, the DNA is TGCGCCAGCAGCGGGACAGGAGACTCTGGGGCCAACGTCCTGACTTTC.

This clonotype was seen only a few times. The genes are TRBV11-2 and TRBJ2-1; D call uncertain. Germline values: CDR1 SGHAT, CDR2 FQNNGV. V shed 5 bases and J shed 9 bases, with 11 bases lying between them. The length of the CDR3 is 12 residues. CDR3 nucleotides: TGTGCCAGCAGCCCAAGCTGGGGTGAGCAGTTCTTC. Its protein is CASSPSWGEQFF.

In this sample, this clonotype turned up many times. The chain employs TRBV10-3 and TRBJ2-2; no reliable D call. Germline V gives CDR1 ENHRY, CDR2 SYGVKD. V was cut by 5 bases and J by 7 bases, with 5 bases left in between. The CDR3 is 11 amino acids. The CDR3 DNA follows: TGTGCCATCAGTCCGGGCGGGGAGCTGTTTTTT. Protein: CAISPGGELFF.

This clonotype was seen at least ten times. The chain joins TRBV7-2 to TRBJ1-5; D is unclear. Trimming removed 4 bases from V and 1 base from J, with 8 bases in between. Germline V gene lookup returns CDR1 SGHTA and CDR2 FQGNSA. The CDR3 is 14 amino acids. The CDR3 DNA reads TGTGCCAGCAGCTCCCTCTGGAGCAATCAGCCCCAGCATTTT. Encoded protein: CASSSLWSNQPQHF.

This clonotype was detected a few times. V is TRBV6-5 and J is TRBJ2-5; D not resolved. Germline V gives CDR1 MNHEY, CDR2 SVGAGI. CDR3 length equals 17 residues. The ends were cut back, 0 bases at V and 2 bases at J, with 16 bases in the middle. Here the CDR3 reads CASSYSNRNGVQETQYF. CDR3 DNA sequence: TGTGCCAGCAGTTACTCGAATCGAAATGGGGTTCAAGAGACCCAGTACTTC.

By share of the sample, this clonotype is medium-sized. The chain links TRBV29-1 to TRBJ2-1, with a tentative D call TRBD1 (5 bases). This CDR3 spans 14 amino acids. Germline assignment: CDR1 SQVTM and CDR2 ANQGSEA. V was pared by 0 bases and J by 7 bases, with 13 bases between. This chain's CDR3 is CSVEDPGRVNEQFF. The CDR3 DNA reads TGCAGCGTTGAAGACCCCGGCAGGGTAAATGAGCAGTTCTTC.

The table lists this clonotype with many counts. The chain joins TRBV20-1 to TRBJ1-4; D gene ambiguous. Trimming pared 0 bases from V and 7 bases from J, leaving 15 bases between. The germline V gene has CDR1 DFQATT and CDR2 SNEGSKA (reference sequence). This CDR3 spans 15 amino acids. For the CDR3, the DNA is TGCAGTGCTAGAGATGCGGGGAGGGAAGGTGAAAAACTGTTTTTT. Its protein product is CSARDAGREGEKLFF.

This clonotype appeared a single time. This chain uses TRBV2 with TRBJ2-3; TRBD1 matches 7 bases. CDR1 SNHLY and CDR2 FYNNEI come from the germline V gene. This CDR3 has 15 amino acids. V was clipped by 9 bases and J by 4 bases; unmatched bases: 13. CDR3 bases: TGTGCCAGAGGAGACCGGGACAGTAACGCAGATACGCAGTATTTT. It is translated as CARGDRDSNADTQYF.

The DNA for the CDR3 is TGTGCCAGCAGTGAAACAGGGGGAAGTGGCTATAATTCACCCCTCCACTTT. This codes for CASSETGGSGYNSPLHF. V and J are TRBV6-1 and TRBJ1-6; TRBD1 agrees at 8 bases. Germline V lookup: CDR1 MNHNS, CDR2 SASEGT. V was pared by 2 bases and J by 3 bases, with 6 bases of the junction left unmatched. The CDR3 length is 17 residues.

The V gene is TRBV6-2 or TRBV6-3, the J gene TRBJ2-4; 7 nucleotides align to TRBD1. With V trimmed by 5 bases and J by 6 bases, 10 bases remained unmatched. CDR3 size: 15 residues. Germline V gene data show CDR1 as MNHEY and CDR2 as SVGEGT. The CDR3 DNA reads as TGTGCCAGCAGTAAACAACAGGGGTTTACAAACATTCAGTACTTC. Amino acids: CASSKQQGFTNIQYF.

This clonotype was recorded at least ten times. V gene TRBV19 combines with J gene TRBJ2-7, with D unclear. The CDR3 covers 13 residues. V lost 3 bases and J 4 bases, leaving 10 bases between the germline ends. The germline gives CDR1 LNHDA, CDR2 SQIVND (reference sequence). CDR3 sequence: CASSIVIEYEQYF. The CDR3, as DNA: TGTGCCAGTAGTATTGTGATCGAATACGAGCAGTACTTC.